Sequencing of this T cell receptor (beta chain) was carried out in a study of Ad26.COV2.S vaccination and SARS-CoV-2 variants. Sequenced by immunoSEQ multiplex PCR; TCRdb stores in-frame clones only, minus some. Found here are some 480,000 clones, around nine tenths of them singletons; the top ten hold roughly 13%. Indicated treatment: approximately 18 received Ad26.COV2.S at low or high dose, single or two shots; about 5 received placebo; per-sample allocation not given. Each sample was drawn 63 days after the first injection (of vaccine or placebo). V was trimmed by 0 bases and J by 8 bases, leaving 10 bases between them. CDR1 is LGHNA and CDR2 is YNFKEQ in the germline V gene. This CDR3 comprises 14 residues.

The starting material was peripheral blood, obtained in a trial of Ad26.COV2.S vaccine versus placebo. The source is a person aged 18-65 years who received the Ad26.COV2.S COVID-19 vaccine or a placebo. The rearrangement uses TRBV4-2 and TRBJ1-4; no clear D gene. Here the CDR3 reads CASSQEVLEEKLFF. As DNA, the CDR3 is TGTGCCAGCAGCCAAGAAGTGCTAGAGGAAAAACTGTTTTTT.